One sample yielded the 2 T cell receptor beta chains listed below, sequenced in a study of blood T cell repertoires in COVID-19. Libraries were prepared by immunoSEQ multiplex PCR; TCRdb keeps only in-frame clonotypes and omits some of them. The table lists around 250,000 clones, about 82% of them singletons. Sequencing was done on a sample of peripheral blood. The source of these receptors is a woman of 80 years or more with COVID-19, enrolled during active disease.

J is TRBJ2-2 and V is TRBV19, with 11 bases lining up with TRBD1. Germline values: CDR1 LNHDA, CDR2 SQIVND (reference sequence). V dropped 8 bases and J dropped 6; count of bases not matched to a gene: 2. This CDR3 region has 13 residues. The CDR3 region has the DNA TGTGCCAGTGGACAGGGGGCTGCCGGGGAGCTGTTTTTT. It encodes CASGQGAAGELFF.

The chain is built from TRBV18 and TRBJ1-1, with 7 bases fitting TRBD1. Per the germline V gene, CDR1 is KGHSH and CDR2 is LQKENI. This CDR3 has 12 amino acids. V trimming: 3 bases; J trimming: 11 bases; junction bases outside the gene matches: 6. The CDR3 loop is CASSPKTGQAFF. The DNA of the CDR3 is TGTGCCAGCTCACCCAAGACAGGGCAGGCTTTCTTT.